Reported below is one T cell receptor (beta chain). In germline, CDR1 is SEHNR, CDR2 FQNEAQ (reference sequence). CDR3 length equals 14 residues. V was clipped by 7 bases and J by 1 base; unmatched bases: 6. The sample originates from a study of blood T cell repertoires in COVID-19. About the research overall: PBMCs, B-cell-depleted T cells, or T cells were the source of the cDNA or gDNA that made up the material.

Participants came from fewer than 25 US areas, aged about 18 to 89 years. Original data processing: Reference gene primers were amplified, and this amplification served to estimate nucleated cell counts. The assay was immunoSEQ multiplex PCR, and TCRdb's table has in-frame clones only and misses some. D and trimming come from the DNA, and the V and J calls and clone size come from that table. The table shows about 230,000 clones, with under 90% occurring only once. The source of this sequence is a woman younger than 45 with acute COVID-19. The rearrangement uses TRBV7-9 and TRBJ1-2, with 7 bases matching TRBD1. Material: PBMCs or T cells enriched from blood (not recorded which). CDR3 amino acids: CASMPQGINYGYTF. The CDR3 DNA sequence: TGTGCCAGCATGCCACAGGGGATTAACTATGGCTACACCTTC.